This T cell receptor (beta chain) was sequenced in a study of shared clonotypes between healthy human individuals. Study-level points and caveats: Rarefaction demonstrated incomplete sorted-subset sequencing despite large depth.

In the case of this clone: No antigen is known for it.

Clones were read by immunoSEQ multiplex PCR, and TCRdb kept only the in-frame ones, dropping some. The table records 2 million to 2.5 million clones, 93% of them present only once. Sequenced: naive CD4+ T cells from PBMCs. Indicated subset: CD45RA+ positively selected. The receptor comes from a man younger than 30 in good health. Some clones in this sample may be carry-over from other donors' samples.

The CDR3 loop is CASSRSSEIGSEQFF. CDR3 nucleotide sequence: TGTGCCAGCAGCCGATCTAGCGAGATTGGGAGTGAGCAGTTCTTC. This chain connects TRBV4-2 to TRBJ2-1; weak D call: TRBD2 (6 bases). Germline V gene data show CDR1 as LGHNA and CDR2 as YNFKEQ. V lost 4 bases and J 9 bases, leaving 19 bases between the germline ends. The CDR3 has 15 residues.